The 21 T cell receptor beta chains given below trace back to one sample, sequenced in a study of PD-L1 blockade in urothelial cancer. The repertoire was sequenced with immunoSEQ multiplex PCR; TCRdb's copy has only in-frame clones and lacks some. The sample shows some 43,000 clones, more than 75% of them seen only once. The time point is: pretreatment peripheral blood. Sequencing was performed on PBMCs, taken around atezolizumab (anti-PD-L1) treatment. The receptors come from a man between 60 and 75 years old with urothelial cancer.

V usage is TRBV10-1 and J usage is TRBJ1-2; 7 bases line up with TRBD1. The germline gives CDR1 WNHNN, CDR2 SYGVQD (reference sequence). With 0 bases clipped from V and 2 bases from J, the junction kept 9 bases outside the gene matches. The CDR3 is 17 amino acids. The CDR3 region is CASSESTTGKGNYGYTF. In DNA, the CDR3 is TGCGCCAGCAGTGAGTCGACGACAGGGAAAGGCAACTATGGCTACACCTTC.

The CDR3 nucleotides read TGTGCCAGTAGTATTACACCTAACACTGAAGCTTTCTTT. Translating it yields CASSITPNTEAFF. The V call is TRBV19, the J call TRBJ1-1, with unresolved D. The CDR3 totals 13 residues. CDR1 LNHDA and CDR2 SQIVND come from the germline V gene (reference sequence). V was clipped by 3 bases and J by 2 bases, with 7 bases between them.

The sample holds one count of this clone. V usage is TRBV5-4 and J usage is TRBJ1-1; 10 nucleotides match TRBD1. CDR1 is SGHNT, CDR2 YYREEE, per germline (reference sequence). V shed 4 bases, J shed 5 bases, and the junction held 8 bases outside the gene matches. This CDR3 has 15 residues. The CDR3 here is CASSAPGQGGTEAFF. The CDR3 nucleotides are TGTGCCAGCAGCGCCCCTGGACAGGGGGGGACTGAAGCTTTCTTT.

The sample holds one count of this clone. The V call is TRBV5-4, the J call TRBJ1-1; D is possibly TRBD1 (6 bases). Germline V gene data show CDR1 as SGHNT and CDR2 as YYREEE (reference sequence). Between the trimmed V and J ends, which lost 7 bases and 1 base, there was a span of 17 bases. The CDR3 runs 15 residues. CDR3 in DNA: TGTGCCAGCCTGAGAGCGGGGGCGCCGAACACTGAAGCTTTCTTT. This sequence encodes CASLRAGAPNTEAFF.

This chain joins TRBV15 and TRBJ1-4; D gene uncertain. The CDR3 length is 15 residues. Trimming took off 0 bases at V and 7 bases at J, with 12 bases between the two ends. Germline CDR1 is LNHNV and CDR2 is YYDKDF (reference sequence). The CDR3 DNA sequence: TGTGCCACCAGCAGAGAATGGGGAGTGCCTGAAAAACTGTTTTTT. It codes for CATSREWGVPEKLFF.

CDR3 DNA: TGTGCCAGCAGCCTGGCCGGGACAGGGGCCCGGGAGCTGTTTTTT. It encodes CASSLAGTGARELFF. This chain connects TRBV4-2 to TRBJ2-2; 10 nucleotides align to TRBD1. The CDR3 length is 15 residues. Trimming took 4 bases from V and 9 from J; bases not matched to a gene: 8. From germline, CDR1 is LGHNA and CDR2 YNFKEQ.

The chain uses TRBV7-2 and TRBJ2-5; 8 bases agree with TRBD2. V lost 4 bases, J lost 4 bases, and 8 bases stayed unmatched. The CDR3 is made up of 15 amino acids. Germline V gene lookup returns CDR1 SGHTA and CDR2 FQGNSA. CDR3 region: CASSSSGSELETQYF. CDR3 nucleotide sequence: TGTGCCAGCAGCTCCAGCGGGAGTGAGTTAGAGACCCAGTACTTC.

This chain connects TRBV5-6 to TRBJ1-2; D unclear. Germline assignment: CDR1 SGHDT and CDR2 YYEEEE. The CDR3 length is 13 residues. Between the trimmed V and J ends, which lost 2 bases and 4 bases, there was a span of 9 bases. The CDR3 sequence is CASSFQAGYGYTF. The CDR3 DNA reads as TGTGCCAGCAGCTTCCAAGCCGGCTATGGCTACACCTTC.

This clone was detected a few times. V and J are TRBV7-9 and TRBJ1-1; D unresolved. This CDR3 spans 17 amino acids. The V and J ends lost 2 bases and 1 base respectively, with 17 bases between them. From germline, CDR1 is SEHNR and CDR2 FQNEAQ (reference sequence). The CDR3 DNA is TGTGCCAGCAGCTTATGGGCCGGACTGGGTAGGAACACTGAAGCTTTCTTT. It codes for CASSLWAGLGRNTEAFF.

J is TRBJ1-2 and V is TRBV6-1, with TRBD1 identical over 8 bases. The ends lost 6 bases at V and 3 bases at J; junction bases unmatched: 9. The CDR3 is made up of 15 amino acids. Germline V gene sequence: CDR1 MNHNS, CDR2 SASEGT. DNA of the CDR3: TGTGCCAGCAGAGCCGCGACAGGGGCACACTATGGCTACACCTTC. Its translation is CASRAATGAHYGYTF.

This clone has a handful of counts. The CDR3 loop reads CASSLGQGSDTQYF. CDR3 nucleotides: TGTGCCAGCAGCTTAGGACAGGGTTCGGATACGCAGTATTTT. The genes are TRBV7-2 and TRBJ2-3; 7 bases fit TRBD1. Germline trimming cut 1 base from V and 6 bases from J; bases unmatched to any gene: 4. Per the germline V gene, CDR1 is SGHTA and CDR2 is FQGNSA. The CDR3 is 14 amino acids.

The rearrangement joins TRBV28 to TRBJ1-2, with a tentative D call TRBD1 (5 bases). CDR3 length: 16 amino acids. Trimming removed 6 bases from V and 3 bases from J, with 20 bases in between. Per the germline V gene, CDR1 is MDHEN and CDR2 is SYDVKM. The CDR3 nucleotides are TGTGCCAGCAGATTGATTAGGACACAATGGGACTATGGCTACACCTTC. This translates into CASRLIRTQWDYGYTF.

The V and J genes are TRBV19 and TRBJ2-1, with 15 bases matching TRBD2. The CDR3 totals 23 residues. In germline, CDR1 is LNHDA, CDR2 SQIVND (reference sequence). V lost 5 bases and J lost 0; bases outside the gene matches: 20. The CDR3 loop is CASSWVRRPGLAGGPPSYNEQFF. DNA of the CDR3: TGTGCCAGTAGTTGGGTGCGCCGTCCGGGACTAGCGGGAGGCCCTCCCTCCTACAATGAGCAGTTCTTC.

The chain has TRBV5-5 and TRBJ1-3; D call uncertain. The CDR3 is 16 residues long. With 3 bases removed from V and 4 bases from J, the gap between germline ends came to 17 bases. Germline CDR1 is SGHKS and CDR2 is YYEKEE (reference sequence). The CDR3 region has the DNA TGTGCCAGCAGCTCGGGCGGGGATTGGAAAGGAAACACCATATATTTT. Amino acid sequence: CASSSGGDWKGNTIYF.

This clone was seen a single time. Other nucleotide sequences in the sample specify the same CDR3. The chain carries TRBV2 and TRBJ2-2; 8 nucleotides line up with TRBD1. This CDR3 comprises 14 residues. V gave up 6 bases and J gave up 1 base; unmatched junction bases: 1. Germline CDR1 SNHLY, CDR2 FYNNEI. The CDR3, as DNA: TGTGCCAGCAGGGGGACAGGGAACACCGGGGAGCTGTTTTTT. Its translation is CASRGTGNTGELFF.

This clone was counted between two and nine times. The V call is TRBV13, the J call TRBJ1-1, with 7 bases identical to TRBD1. The germline CDR1 and CDR2 sequences are PRHDT and FYEKMQ (reference sequence). This CDR3 region has 16 residues. The V and J ends lost 5 bases and 1 base, in that order; junction bases with no gene match: 10. The CDR3 sequence is CASSIRGSGRNTEAFF. CDR3 DNA sequence: TGTGCCAGCAGCATCAGGGGGAGCGGGCGGAACACTGAAGCTTTCTTT.

This sequence joins TRBV7-8 and TRBJ2-7, with a weak D call TRBD2 (6 bases). Per the germline V gene, CDR1 is SGHVS and CDR2 is FQNEAQ. The V end was cut by 1 base, the J end by 2 bases, with 15 bases between. The CDR3 loop spans 16 amino acids. CDR3 in amino acids: CASSLETRGRTYEQYF. Here the CDR3 DNA reads TGTGCCAGCAGCTTAGAGACCCGGGGGAGAACCTACGAGCAGTACTTC.

The J gene is TRBJ1-1, the V gene TRBV28, with 11 positions matching TRBD1. The CDR3 consists of 15 residues. CDR1 MDHEN and CDR2 SYDVKM come from the germline V gene. Trimming at V came to 7 bases and at J to 6 bases, leaving 10 bases not matched to a gene. The CDR3, as DNA: TGTGCCAGCACCTCCGGACAGGGGGCGCCCCCTGAAGCTTTCTTT. Its translation is CASTSGQGAPPEAFF.

V gene TRBV6-1 combines with J gene TRBJ1-5, with TRBD1 matching 8 bases. Germline-derived CDR1 and CDR2 are MNHNS and SASEGT. Trimming cost V 6 bases and J 0 bases; bases outside gene matches: 4. The CDR3 is made up of 15 amino acids. CDR3 sequence: CASRMTGDSNQPQHF. The DNA of the CDR3 is TGTGCCAGCAGGATGACAGGGGATAGCAATCAGCCCCAGCATTTT.

The chain uses TRBV4-1 and TRBJ2-1; weak D call: TRBD2 (6 bases). The germline V gene encodes CDR1 MGHRA and CDR2 YSYEKL. The CDR3 covers 14 residues. The V and J ends lost 1 base and 10 bases respectively, with 14 bases between them. DNA for the CDR3: TGCGCCAGCAGCCAAGGTGGAGGGGCGGGCGAGCAGTTCTTC. This encodes CASSQGGGAGEQFF.

This chain joins TRBV18 and TRBJ2-2; 13 nucleotides match TRBD2. The CDR3 contains 17 residues. Germline-derived CDR1 and CDR2 are KGHSH and LQKENI. J lost 3 bases, V lost 3 bases, and 4 bases had no gene match. This CDR3 reads CASSPGLAGVDTGELFF. CDR3 coding DNA: TGTGCCAGCTCACCCGGACTAGCGGGAGTCGACACCGGGGAGCTGTTTTTT.